The T cell receptor (beta chain) described here comes from a study of T cells in Graves' hyperthyroidism and ophthalmopathy. Amplification targeted TCR beta CDR3 regions from RNA transcripts. HTBI primers were used for first-round RT-PCR of the TCR CDR3. Each CDR3 protein is one row after TCRdb ran MiXCR on the multiplex PCR reads. Seen here are 500,000 to 750,000 distinct CDR3 sequences, 14% observed once, and the top ten hold roughly 7%. This clonotype was seen at least ten times. Germline assignment: CDR1 MNHNS and CDR2 SASEGT. J gave up 6 bases and V 7 bases, and 6 bases lay outside the gene matches. CDR3 length equals 15 residues.

This clonotype was obtained from a woman aged 18-35 years with Graves' ophthalmopathy. V is TRBV6-1 and J is TRBJ2-1; 13 bases align to TRBD2. The sample taken for sequencing was blood. The CDR3 sequence is CASTKTSGRTNEQFF. CDR3 sequence (DNA): TGTGCCAGCACCAAGACTAGCGGGAGGACCAATGAGCAGTTCTTC.